This T cell receptor beta chain was recovered during a study of cytomegalovirus exposure and HLA in healthy donors. Comments on this clone: Its matching antigen is unknown.

60 Vbeta and 13 Jbeta primers were used in PCR. Original processing notes: Tens of millions of unique TCR beta chains, some 10 million of them shared, were counted by a later analysis. Sequencing used immunoSEQ multiplex PCR; TCRdb keeps in-frame clones, though not all of them. Clone size and the V and J calls come from that table; the DNA yielded D and trimming. The sample has 150,000 or so clones; around 80% are singletons. CDR3 length equals 12 residues. Trimming left V 4 bases short and J 3 bases short, with 6 bases between. CDR1 and CDR2 from the germline V gene are LNHDA and SQIVND (reference sequence). Study-wide findings and caveats: Among immune exposure information, only CMV serostatus was available. In vitro experiments confirmed that three CMV-associated chains were specific for CMV antigens.

The chain recombines TRBV19 with TRBJ2-5, with D perhaps matching TRBD1 (5 bases). The sequence was collected from a man aged 50 to 60 in good health and CMV-seronegative. Source material: PBMCs. The CDR3 loop is CASSTREETQYF. The CDR3 DNA is TGTGCCAGTAGTACCAGGGAAGAGACCCAGTACTTC.